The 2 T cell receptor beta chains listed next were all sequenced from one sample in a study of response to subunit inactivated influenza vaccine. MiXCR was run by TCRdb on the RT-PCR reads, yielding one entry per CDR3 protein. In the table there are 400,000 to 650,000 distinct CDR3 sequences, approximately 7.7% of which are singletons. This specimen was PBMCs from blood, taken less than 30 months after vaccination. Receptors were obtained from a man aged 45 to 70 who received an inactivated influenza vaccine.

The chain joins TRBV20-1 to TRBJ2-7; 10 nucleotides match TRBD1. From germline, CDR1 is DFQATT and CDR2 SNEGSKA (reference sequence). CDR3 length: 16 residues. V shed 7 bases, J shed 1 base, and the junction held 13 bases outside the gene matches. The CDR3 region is CSVVARDRGWSYEQYF. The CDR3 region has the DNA TGCAGTGTCGTTGCCCGGGACAGGGGATGGTCCTACGAGCAGTACTTC.

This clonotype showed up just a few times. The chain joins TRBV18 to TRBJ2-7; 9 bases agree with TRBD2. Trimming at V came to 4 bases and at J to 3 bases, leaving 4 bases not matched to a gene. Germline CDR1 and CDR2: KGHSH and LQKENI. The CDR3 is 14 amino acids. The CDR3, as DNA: TGTGCCAGCTCACAACTAGCGGGCCTCTACGAGCAGTACTTC. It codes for CASSQLAGLYEQYF.